This T cell receptor (beta chain) was observed in a study of blood T cell repertoires in COVID-19. Original data processing: Scientists estimated how many nucleated cells there were by amplifying reference gene primers. Libraries were prepared by immunoSEQ multiplex PCR; TCRdb keeps only in-frame clonotypes and omits some of them. The V and J calls and clone size come from that table; D and trimming were worked out from the DNA. The table includes approximately 150,000 clones, approximately 81% detected once. The germline CDR1 and CDR2 sequences are MNHEY and SMNVEV (reference sequence). V lost 2 bases and J lost 3; bases outside the gene matches: 3. This CDR3 comprises 15 residues.

The sequenced sample consisted of peripheral blood. The V call is TRBV27, the J call TRBJ2-7; 11 bases are a match to TRBD2. This TCR was recovered from a man in his forties or fifties with acute or convalescent COVID-19. CDR3 amino acids: CASSLIAGGIYEQYF. Here the CDR3 DNA reads TGTGCCAGCAGTTTAATAGCGGGGGGGATCTACGAGCAGTACTTC.